This TCR beta chain is from a study of control samples from healthy donors and cancer patients. Trimming took off 4 bases at V and 9 bases at J, with 14 bases between the two ends. This CDR3 region has 14 residues. Per the germline V gene, CDR1 is SGHNT and CDR2 is YYREEE (reference sequence). Only in-frame clones appear in the TCRdb table, and some are missing; sequencing was by immunoSEQ multiplex PCR. The profile shows more than 95,000 clones, 85% to 95% of them singletons. Sample: PBMCs. The chain carries TRBV5-4 and TRBJ1-6; D is unresolved. The TCR originated in a man of 80 years or more with head and neck cancer. CDR3 nucleotides: TGTGCCAGCAGCGGCTGGGGTCTGGGTTCACCCCTCCACTTT. It yields the protein CASSGWGLGSPLHF.